Below, 5 T cell receptor beta chains from the same sample are listed, as sequenced in a study of OX40 agonist ivuxolimab in advanced cancers. Sequencing used immunoSEQ multiplex PCR; TCRdb keeps in-frame clones, though not all of them. The profile covers tens of thousands of clones, with about 90% appearing a single time and 5.2% taken by the ten largest. Sample: CD4+ or CD8+ T cells sorted from blood, taken in a trial of the OX40 agonist ivuxolimab. The receptors shown here come from an adult with an advanced solid tumor such as melanoma, head and neck, liver or kidney cancer.

This clone appeared once. The chain couples TRBV18 to TRBJ2-7; 10 bases agree with TRBD1. The CDR3 has 13 amino acids. Germline V CDR1 and CDR2: KGHSH, LQKENI. The J segment lost 6 bases and the V segment lost 3 bases, leaving 2 bases of the junction unmatched. The CDR3 loop is CASSPGQGSEQYF. CDR3 bases: TGTGCCAGCTCACCGGGACAGGGGTCCGAGCAGTACTTC.

The chain carries TRBV7-6 and TRBJ2-1; D is unclear. The CDR3 consists of 16 residues. V lost 1 base and J lost 8, with 18 bases in between. Germline V gives CDR1 SGHVS, CDR2 FNYEAQ. CDR3 amino acids: CASSLGVTSRGDEQFF. CDR3 sequence (DNA): TGTGCCAGCAGCTTAGGAGTAACCTCACGCGGCGATGAGCAGTTCTTC.

The chain is built from TRBV11-2 and TRBJ2-2, with TRBD2 matching over 11 bases. V lost 3 bases, J lost 6 bases, and 3 bases stayed unmatched. The CDR3 covers 15 residues. CDR1 is SGHAT and CDR2 is FQNNGV in the germline V gene. The CDR3 DNA reads as TGTGCCAGCAGCTTTAGCGGGAGGGCCGCCGGGGAGCTGTTTTTT. It translates to CASSFSGRAAGELFF.

The chain is built from TRBV18 and TRBJ2-7, with D tentatively TRBD1 (6 bases). The CDR3 totals 15 residues. Germline V gene lookup returns CDR1 KGHSH and CDR2 LQKENI. Deletions cut 4 bases from V and 5 bases from J, with 18 bases between. CDR3 in DNA: TGTGCCAGCTCACAAACAGACTACAGGGTAGACGAGCAGTACTTC. Translation: CASSQTDYRVDEQYF.

This clone was detected once. The V gene is TRBV11-2, the J gene TRBJ2-2, with D tentatively TRBD2 (5 bases). The V end lost 2 bases, the J end lost 0 bases, and 13 bases lay between the germline ends. This CDR3 comprises 17 residues. In germline, CDR1 is SGHAT, CDR2 FQNNGV. CDR3 residues: CASSLISQRTNTGELFF. The CDR3 DNA is TGTGCCAGCAGCTTAATTTCCCAGCGGACGAACACCGGGGAGCTGTTTTTT.